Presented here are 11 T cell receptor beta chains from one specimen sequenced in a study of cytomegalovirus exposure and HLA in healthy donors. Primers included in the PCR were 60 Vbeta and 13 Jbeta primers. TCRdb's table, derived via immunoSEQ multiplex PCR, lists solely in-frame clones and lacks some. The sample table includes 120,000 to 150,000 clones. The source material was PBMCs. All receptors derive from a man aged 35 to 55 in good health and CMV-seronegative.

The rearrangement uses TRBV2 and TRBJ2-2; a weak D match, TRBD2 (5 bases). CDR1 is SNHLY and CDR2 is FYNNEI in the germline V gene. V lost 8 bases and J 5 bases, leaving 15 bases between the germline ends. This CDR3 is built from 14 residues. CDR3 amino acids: CASEELRGTGELFF. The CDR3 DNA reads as TGTGCCAGCGAGGAACTCCGAGGGACCGGGGAGCTGTTTTTT.

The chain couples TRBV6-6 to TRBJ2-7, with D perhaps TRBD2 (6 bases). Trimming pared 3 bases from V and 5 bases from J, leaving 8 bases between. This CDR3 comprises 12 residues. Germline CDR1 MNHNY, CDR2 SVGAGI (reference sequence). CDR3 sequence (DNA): TGTGCCAGCAGTTATTCGGGAGACGAGCAGTACTTC. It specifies CASSYSGDEQYF.

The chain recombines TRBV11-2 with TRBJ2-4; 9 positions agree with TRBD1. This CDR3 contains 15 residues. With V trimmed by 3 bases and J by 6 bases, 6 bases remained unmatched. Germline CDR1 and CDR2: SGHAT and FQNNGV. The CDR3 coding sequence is TGTGCCAGCAGCTTCTTCGGACAGGGGAGAAACATTCAGTACTTC. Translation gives CASSFFGQGRNIQYF.

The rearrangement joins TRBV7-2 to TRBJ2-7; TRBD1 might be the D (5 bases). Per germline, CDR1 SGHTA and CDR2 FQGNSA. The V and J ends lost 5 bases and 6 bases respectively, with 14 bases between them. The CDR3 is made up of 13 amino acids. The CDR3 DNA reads TGTGCCAGCAGCCCACGACAGATGGGCGAGCAGTACTTC. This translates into CASSPRQMGEQYF.

CDR3 sequence: CASSRTGGMDEQYF. CDR3 nucleotides: TGTGCCAGCAGCCGGACAGGGGGCATGGACGAGCAGTACTTC. The V and J genes are TRBV7-2 and TRBJ2-5; 11 bases are shared with TRBD1. The assigned J gene may be wrong: the sequence end matches TRBJ2-7 better. This CDR3 has 14 residues. Germline CDR1 SGHTA, CDR2 FQGNSA.

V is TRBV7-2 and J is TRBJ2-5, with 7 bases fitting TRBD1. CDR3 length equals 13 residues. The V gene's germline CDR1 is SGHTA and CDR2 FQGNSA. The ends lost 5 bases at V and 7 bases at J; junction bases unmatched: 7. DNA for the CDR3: TGTGCCAGCAGCCTTCAGGGGGTAGGGACCCAGTACTTC. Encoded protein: CASSLQGVGTQYF.

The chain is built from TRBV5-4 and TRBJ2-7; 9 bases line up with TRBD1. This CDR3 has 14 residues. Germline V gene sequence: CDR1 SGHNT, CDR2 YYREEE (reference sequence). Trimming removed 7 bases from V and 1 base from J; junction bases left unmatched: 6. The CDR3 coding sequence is TGTGCCAGCGGGGTACAGGGGGCGTCCTACGAGCAGTACTTC. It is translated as CASGVQGASYEQYF.

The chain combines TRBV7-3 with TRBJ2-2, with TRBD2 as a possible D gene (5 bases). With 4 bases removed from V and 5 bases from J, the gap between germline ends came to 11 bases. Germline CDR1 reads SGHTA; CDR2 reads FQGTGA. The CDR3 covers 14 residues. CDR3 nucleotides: TGTGCCAGCAGCTCCCAAACTAGGACCGGGGAGCTGTTTTTT. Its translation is CASSSQTRTGELFF.

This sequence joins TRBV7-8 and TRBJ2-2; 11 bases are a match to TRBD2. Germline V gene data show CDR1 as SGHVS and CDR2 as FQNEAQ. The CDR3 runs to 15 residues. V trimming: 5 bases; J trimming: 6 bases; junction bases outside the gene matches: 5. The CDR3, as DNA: TGTGCCAGCAGCCGTAGCGGGGGGGCATCCGGGGAGCTGTTTTTT. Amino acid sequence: CASSRSGGASGELFF.

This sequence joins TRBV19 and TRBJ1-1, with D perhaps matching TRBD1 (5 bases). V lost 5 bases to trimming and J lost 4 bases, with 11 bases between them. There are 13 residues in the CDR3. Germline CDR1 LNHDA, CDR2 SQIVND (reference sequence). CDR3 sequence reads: CASSGAGGTEAFF. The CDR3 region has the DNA TGTGCCAGTAGTGGCGCGGGGGGCACTGAAGCTTTCTTT.

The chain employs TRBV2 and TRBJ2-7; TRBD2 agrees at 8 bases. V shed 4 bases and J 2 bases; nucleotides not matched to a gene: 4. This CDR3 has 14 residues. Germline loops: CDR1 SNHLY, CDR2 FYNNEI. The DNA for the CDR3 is TGTGCCAGCAGTGCCGGGGGGGGAACCTACGAGCAGTACTTC. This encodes CASSAGGGTYEQYF.